This TCR beta chain was retrieved from a study of OX40 agonist ivuxolimab in advanced cancers. For the study at large: The study treated patients with ivuxolimab, an agonistic anti-OX40 (CD134) antibody. Those enrolled were 70% to 85% male, with a mean age of around 60 years and ages from about 20 to 85.

The study, taken as a whole, reports: Low normalized clonal expansion also occurred in some nonresponding patients. Near-lowest levels of clonal expansion characterized partial responders at 0.1-3.0 mg/kg.

The repertoire was sequenced with immunoSEQ multiplex PCR; TCRdb's copy has only in-frame clones and lacks some. The repertoire consists of about 23,000 clones, with around 80% occurring once and the leading ten covering approximately 15%. With respect to this clone: Its target is unknown.

V was shortened by 5 bases and J by 6 bases, with 13 bases between the two germline ends. The CDR3 runs to 14 residues. Germline loops: CDR1 SEHNR, CDR2 FQNEAQ (reference sequence). This TCR came from an adult with an advanced solid tumor such as melanoma, head and neck, liver or kidney cancer. The sequencing used CD4+ or CD8+ T cells sorted from blood, collected in a trial of the OX40 agonist ivuxolimab. This rearrangement joins TRBV7-9 to TRBJ1-4, with a weak D call TRBD1 (6 bases). The CDR3 is CASSLRGRYEKLFF. The CDR3, as DNA: TGTGCCAGCAGCCTCAGGGGACGGTATGAAAAACTGTTTTTT.